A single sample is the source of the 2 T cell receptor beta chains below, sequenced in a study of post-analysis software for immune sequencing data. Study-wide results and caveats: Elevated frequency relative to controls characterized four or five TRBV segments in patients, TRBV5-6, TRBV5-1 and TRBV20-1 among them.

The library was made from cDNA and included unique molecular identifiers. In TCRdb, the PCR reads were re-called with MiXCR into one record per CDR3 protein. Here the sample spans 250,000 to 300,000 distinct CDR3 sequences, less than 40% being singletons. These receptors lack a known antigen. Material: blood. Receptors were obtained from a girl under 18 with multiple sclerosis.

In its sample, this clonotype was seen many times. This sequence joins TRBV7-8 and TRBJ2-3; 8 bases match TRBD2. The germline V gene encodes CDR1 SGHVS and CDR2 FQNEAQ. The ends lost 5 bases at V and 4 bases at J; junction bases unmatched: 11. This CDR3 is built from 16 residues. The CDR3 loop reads CASSLLMGRGADTQYF. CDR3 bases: TGTGCCAGCAGCCTCTTGATGGGGCGGGGGGCAGATACGCAGTATTTT.

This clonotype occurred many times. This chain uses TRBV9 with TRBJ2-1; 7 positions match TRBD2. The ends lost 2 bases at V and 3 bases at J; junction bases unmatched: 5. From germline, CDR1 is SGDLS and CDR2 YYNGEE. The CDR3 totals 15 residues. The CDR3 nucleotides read TGTGCCAGCAGCGTGGGAGGGGCGAGCTACAATGAGCAGTTCTTC. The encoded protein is CASSVGGASYNEQFF.